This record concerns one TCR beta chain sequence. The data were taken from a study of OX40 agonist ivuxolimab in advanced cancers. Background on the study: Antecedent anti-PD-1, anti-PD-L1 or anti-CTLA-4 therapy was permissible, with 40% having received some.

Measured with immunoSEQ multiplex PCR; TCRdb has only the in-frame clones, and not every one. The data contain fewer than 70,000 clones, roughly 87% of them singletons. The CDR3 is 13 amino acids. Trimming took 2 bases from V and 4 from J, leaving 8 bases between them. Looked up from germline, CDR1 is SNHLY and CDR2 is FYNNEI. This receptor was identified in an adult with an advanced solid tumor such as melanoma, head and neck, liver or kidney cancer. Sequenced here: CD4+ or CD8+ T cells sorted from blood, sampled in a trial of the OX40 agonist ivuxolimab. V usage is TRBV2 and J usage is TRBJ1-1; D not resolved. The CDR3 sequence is CASSERRTTEAFF. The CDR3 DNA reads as TGTGCCAGCAGTGAACGGAGAACCACTGAAGCTTTCTTT. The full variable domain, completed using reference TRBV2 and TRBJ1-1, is EPEVTQTPSHQVTQMGQEVILRCVPISNHLYFYWYRQILGQKVEFLVSFYNNEISEKSEIFDDQFSVERPDGSNFTLKIRSTKLEDSAMYFCASSERRTTEAFFGQGTRLTVV.